This T cell receptor beta chain was sequenced during a study of blood T cell repertoires in COVID-19. Across the whole study: The analysed material was cDNA or gDNA that came from T cells, B-cell-depleted T cells, or PBMCs.

J was trimmed by 4 bases and V by 2 bases; bases with no gene match: 4. The length of the CDR3 is 16 residues. Germline assignment: CDR1 SGHRS and CDR2 YFSETQ. The authors' processing: Amplifying reference gene primers gave estimates of nucleated cell counts. The method was immunoSEQ multiplex PCR; TCRdb's version includes in-frame clones alone and lacks a portion of them. V and J calls and clone size follow that table, whereas D and trimming were derived from the DNA. The sample carries almost 100,000 clones, around nine tenths recorded once. The receptor comes from a man between 45 and 60 years old with acute or convalescent COVID-19. The V call is TRBV5-1, the J call TRBJ2-2; 11 bases map to TRBD2. Sequencing input: peripheral blood. The DNA of the CDR3 is TGCGCCAGCAGCTTACTAGCGGGAGATCGCACCGGGGAGCTGTTTTTT. This gives the protein CASSLLAGDRTGELFF. The whole variable domain, filled in from reference TRBV5-1 and TRBJ2-2, reads KAGVTQTPRYLIKTRGQQVTLSCSPISGHRSVSWYQQTPGQGLQFLFEYFSETQRNKGNFPGRFSGRQFSNSRSEMNVSTLELGDSALYLCASSLLAGDRTGELFFGEGSRLTVL.